This T cell receptor (beta chain) comes out of a study of T cells in Graves' hyperthyroidism and ophthalmopathy. Amplified TCR beta CDR3 regions came from RNA transcripts. In the first-round RT-PCR of the TCR CDR3, the HTBI primer set was used. TCRdb re-called the multiplex PCR reads with MiXCR, one entry per CDR3 protein. The table has about 420,000 distinct CDR3 sequences, around 13% seen once. Germline trimming cut 5 bases from V and 4 bases from J; bases unmatched to any gene: 8. Germline CDR1 LNHDA, CDR2 SQIVND (reference sequence). This CDR3 has 15 amino acids. Of note for this clonotype: Its antigen is undetermined.

General study findings and limits: Median prediction lead before ophthalmopathy onset was about 6.7 months with the model.

The J gene is TRBJ1-1, the V gene TRBV19, with 9 bases aligning to TRBD1. The material sequenced was blood. The receptor was isolated from a woman under 30 with Graves' hyperthyroidism. This chain's CDR3 is CASSLTGTGFTEAFF. CDR3 nucleotides: TGTGCCAGTAGTCTTACCGGGACAGGGTTCACTGAAGCTTTCTTT.